This T cell receptor beta chain was sequenced for a study of beta chain features in type 1 diabetes. Regarding the study as a whole: Junctions at VDJ sites from type 1 diabetes patients had fewer insertions and more deletions.

Every single donor gave one heparinised blood draw, and these averaged about 120 mL. CDR1 is MDHEN, CDR2 SYDVKM, per germline. The CDR3 is made up of 15 amino acids. Trimming shortened V by 2 bases and J by 5 bases, and 15 bases separated the two germline ends. Reverse transcribing all isolated RNA meant expressed TCRB transcripts were sequenced. Measured with immunoSEQ multiplex PCR; TCRdb has only the in-frame clones, and not every one. Of about 900,000 clones in the sample, under 20% were seen once. A note on this clone: Its specificity is unknown.

The sequenced sample was naive CD4+ T cells from blood. The receptor was derived from a woman in her late teens or twenties in good health. The chain joins TRBV28 to TRBJ1-2; weak D call: TRBD1 (5 bases). The CDR3 here is CASSLVSPGGYGYTF. CDR3 DNA sequence: TGTGCCAGCAGTTTAGTGTCACCGGGGGGTTATGGCTACACCTTC.